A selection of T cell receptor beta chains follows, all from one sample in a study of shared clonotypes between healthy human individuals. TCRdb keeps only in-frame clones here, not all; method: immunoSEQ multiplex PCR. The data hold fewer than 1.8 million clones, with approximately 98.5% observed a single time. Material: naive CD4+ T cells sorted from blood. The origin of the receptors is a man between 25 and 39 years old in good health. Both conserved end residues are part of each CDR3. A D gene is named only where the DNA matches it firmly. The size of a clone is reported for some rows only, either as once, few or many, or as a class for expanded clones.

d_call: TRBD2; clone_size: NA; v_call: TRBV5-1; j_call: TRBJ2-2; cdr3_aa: CASSLTSAVTGELFF; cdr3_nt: TGCGCCAGCAGCCTGACTAGCGCGGTCACCGGGGAGCTGTTTTTT
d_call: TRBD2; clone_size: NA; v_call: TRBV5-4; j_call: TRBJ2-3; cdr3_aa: CASSLAGGMGTDTQYF; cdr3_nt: TGTGCCAGCAGCCTCGCCGGGGGGATGGGGACAGATACGCAGTATTTT
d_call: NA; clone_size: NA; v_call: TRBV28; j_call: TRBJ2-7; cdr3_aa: CASSPSRYEQYF; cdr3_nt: TGTGCCAGCAGTCCTAGCAGGTACGAGCAGTACTTC
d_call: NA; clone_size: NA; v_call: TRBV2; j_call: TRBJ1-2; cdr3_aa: CASISRLDLLAYGYTF; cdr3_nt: TGTGCCAGCATCTCTAGGCTGGATCTCCTGGCCTATGGCTACACCTTC
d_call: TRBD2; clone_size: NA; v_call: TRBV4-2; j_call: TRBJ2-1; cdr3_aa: CASSQFKGGSGPGEQFF; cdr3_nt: TGTGCCAGCAGCCAATTTAAAGGCGGGAGTGGTCCCGGTGAGCAGTTCTTC
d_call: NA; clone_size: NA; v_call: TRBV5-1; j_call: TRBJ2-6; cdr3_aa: CASSFPFVQGTSGANVLTF; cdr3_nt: TGCGCCAGCAGCTTCCCCTTCGTGCAGGGCACCTCTGGGGCCAACGTCCTGACTTTC
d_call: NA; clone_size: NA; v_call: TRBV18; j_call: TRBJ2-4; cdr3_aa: CASSPQWAGAKNIQYF; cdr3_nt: TGTGCCAGCTCACCACAGTGGGCGGGAGCCAAAAACATTCAGTACTTC
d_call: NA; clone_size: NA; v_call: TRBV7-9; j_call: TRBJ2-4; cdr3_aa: CASGTVDLAKNIQYF; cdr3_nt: TGTGCCAGCGGTACGGTGGATCTAGCCAAAAACATTCAGTACTTC
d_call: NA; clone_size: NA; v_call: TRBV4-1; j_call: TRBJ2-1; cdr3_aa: CASSQVGPYNEQFF; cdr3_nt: TGCGCCAGCAGCCAGGTTGGACCCTACAATGAGCAGTTCTTC
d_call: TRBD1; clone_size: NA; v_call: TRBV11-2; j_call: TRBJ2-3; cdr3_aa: CASSSRDRGDTQYF; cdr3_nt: TGTGCCAGCAGCTCCCGGGACAGGGGCGATACGCAGTATTTT
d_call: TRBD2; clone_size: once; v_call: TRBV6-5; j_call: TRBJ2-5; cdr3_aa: CASSTLAGAKTQYF; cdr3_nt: TGTGCCAGCAGTACTCTAGCGGGTGCGAAGACCCAGTACTTC
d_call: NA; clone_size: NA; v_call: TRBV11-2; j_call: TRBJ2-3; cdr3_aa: CASSKTGTDTQYF; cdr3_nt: TGTGCCAGCAGCAAAACAGGGACAGATACGCAGTATTTT
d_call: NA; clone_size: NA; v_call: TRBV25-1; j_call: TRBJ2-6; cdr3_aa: CASTGGGSGANVLTF; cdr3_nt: TGTGCCAGCACAGGAGGGGGATCTGGGGCCAACGTCCTGACTTTC
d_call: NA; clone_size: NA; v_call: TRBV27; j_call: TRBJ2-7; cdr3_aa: CASRASDFALSYEQYF; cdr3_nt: TGTGCCAGCAGAGCTAGCGACTTTGCTTTGTCCTACGAGCAGTACTTC
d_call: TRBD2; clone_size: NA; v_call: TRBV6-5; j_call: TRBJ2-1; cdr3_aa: CASSYRAGAYPLEQFF; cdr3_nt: TGTGCCAGCAGTTACAGGGCGGGAGCTTATCCGCTTGAGCAGTTCTTC
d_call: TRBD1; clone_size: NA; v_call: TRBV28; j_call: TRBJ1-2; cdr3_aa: CASRVTGDRYGYTF; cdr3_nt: TGTGCCAGCAGAGTAACAGGGGACCGCTATGGCTACACCTTC
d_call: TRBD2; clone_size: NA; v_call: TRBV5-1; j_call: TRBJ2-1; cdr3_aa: CASSLGLAGSSYNEQFF; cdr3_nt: TGCGCCAGCAGCTTGGGCCTAGCGGGGAGCTCCTACAATGAGCAGTTCTTC
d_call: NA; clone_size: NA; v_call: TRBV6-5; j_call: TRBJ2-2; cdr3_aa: CASSYMTRNTGELFF; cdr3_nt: TGTGCCAGCAGTTACATGACTAGGAACACCGGGGAGCTGTTTTTT
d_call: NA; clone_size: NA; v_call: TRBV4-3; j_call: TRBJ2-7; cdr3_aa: CASSQEMPYEQYF; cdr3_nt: TGCGCCAGCAGCCAAGAGATGCCCTACGAGCAGTACTTC
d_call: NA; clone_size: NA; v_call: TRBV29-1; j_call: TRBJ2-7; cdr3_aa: CSVATGREQYF; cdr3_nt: TGCAGCGTCGCAACAGGGAGAGAGCAGTACTTC
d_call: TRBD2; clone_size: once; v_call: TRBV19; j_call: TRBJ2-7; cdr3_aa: CASSIRHPPTSGSNYEQYF; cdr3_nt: TGTGCCAGTAGTATCCGCCACCCCCCGACTAGCGGGAGTAACTACGAGCAGTACTTC
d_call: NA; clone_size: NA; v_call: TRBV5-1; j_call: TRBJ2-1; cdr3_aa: CASSPDTRNEQFF; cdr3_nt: TGCGCCAGCAGCCCTGATACGCGCAATGAGCAGTTCTTC
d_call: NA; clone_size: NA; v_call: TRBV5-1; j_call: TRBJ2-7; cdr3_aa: CASSRESYEQYF; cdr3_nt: TGCGCCAGCAGCCGGGAGTCCTACGAGCAGTACTTC
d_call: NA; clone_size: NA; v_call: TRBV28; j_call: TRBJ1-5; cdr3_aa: CATTSTAEWPQHF; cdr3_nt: TGTGCCACCACCTCAACAGCCGAGTGGCCCCAGCATTTT
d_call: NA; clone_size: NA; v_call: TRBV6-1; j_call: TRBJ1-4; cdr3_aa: CASTRNEKLFF; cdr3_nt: TGTGCCAGCACCCGTAATGAAAAACTGTTTTTT
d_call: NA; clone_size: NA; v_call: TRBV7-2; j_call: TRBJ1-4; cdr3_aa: CASSPGPRATNEKLFF; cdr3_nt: TGTGCCAGCAGCCCGGGCCCCAGAGCAACTAATGAAAAACTGTTTTTT
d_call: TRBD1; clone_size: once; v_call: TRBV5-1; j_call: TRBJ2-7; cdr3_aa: CASSDLQGAHEQYF; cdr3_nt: TGCGCCAGCAGCGACCTACAGGGGGCCCACGAGCAGTACTTC
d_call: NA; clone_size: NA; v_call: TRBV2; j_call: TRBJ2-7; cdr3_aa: CASSERLSQYEQYF; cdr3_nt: TGTGCCAGCAGTGAGCGACTCTCGCAGTACGAGCAGTACTTC
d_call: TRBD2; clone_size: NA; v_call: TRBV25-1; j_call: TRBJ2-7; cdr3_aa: CASSVTSGRPFEQYF; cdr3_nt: TGTGCCAGCAGTGTGACTAGCGGGAGGCCATTCGAGCAGTACTTC
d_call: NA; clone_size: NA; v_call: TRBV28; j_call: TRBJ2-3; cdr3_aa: CATTAKITWLADTQYF; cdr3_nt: TGTGCCACCACGGCCAAAATTACTTGGTTGGCAGATACGCAGTATTTT
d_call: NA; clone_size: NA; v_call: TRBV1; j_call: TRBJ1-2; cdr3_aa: CTSSITGHGSYGYTF; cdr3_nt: TGCACCAGCAGCATAACGGGGCACGGATCTTATGGCTACACCTTC
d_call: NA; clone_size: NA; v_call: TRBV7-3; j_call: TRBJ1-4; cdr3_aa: CASSLTGVTNEKLFF; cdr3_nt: TGTGCCAGCAGCTTAACGGGTGTGACTAATGAAAAACTGTTTTTT
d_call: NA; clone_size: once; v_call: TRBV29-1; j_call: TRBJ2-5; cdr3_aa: CSATDNQETQYF; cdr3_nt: TGCAGCGCCACGGACAACCAAGAGACCCAGTACTTC
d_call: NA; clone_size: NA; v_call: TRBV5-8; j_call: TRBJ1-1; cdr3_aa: CAPELSSNTEAFF; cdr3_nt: TGTGCCCCGGAGTTGTCTAGTAACACTGAAGCTTTCTTT
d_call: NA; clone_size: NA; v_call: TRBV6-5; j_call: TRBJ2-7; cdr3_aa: CASSYLGQATYEQYF; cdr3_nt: TGTGCCAGCAGTTACTTAGGGCAGGCGACCTACGAGCAGTACTTC
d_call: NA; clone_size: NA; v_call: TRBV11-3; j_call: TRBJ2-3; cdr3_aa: CASSARKGDASTDTQYF; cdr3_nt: TGTGCCAGCAGCGCCCGCAAAGGTGATGCTAGCACAGATACGCAGTATTTT
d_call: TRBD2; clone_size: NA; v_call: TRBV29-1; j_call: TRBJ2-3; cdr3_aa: CSVRRTSGSDDTQYF; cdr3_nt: TGCAGCGTGAGGAGGACTAGCGGGAGCGACGATACGCAGTATTTT